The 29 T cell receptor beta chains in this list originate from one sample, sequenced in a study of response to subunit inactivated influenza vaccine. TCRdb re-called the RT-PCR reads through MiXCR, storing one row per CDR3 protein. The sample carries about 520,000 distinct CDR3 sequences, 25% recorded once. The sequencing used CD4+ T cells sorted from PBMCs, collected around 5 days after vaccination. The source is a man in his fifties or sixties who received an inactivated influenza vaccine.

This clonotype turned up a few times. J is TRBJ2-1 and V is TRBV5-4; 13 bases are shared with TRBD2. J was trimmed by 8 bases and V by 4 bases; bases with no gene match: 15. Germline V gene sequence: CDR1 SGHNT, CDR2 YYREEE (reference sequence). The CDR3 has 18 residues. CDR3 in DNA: TGTGCCAGCAGCACAGGCCGGACTAGCGGGGGCCTTAAGTATGAGCAGTTCTTC. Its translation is CASSTGRTSGGLKYEQFF.

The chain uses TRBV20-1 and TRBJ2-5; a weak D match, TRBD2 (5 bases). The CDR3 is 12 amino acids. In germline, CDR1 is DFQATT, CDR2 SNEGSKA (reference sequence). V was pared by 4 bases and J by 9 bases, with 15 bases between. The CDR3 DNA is TGCAGTGCTAAGCAGGAGCCAGCGGCCCAGTACTTC. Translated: CSAKQEPAAQYF.

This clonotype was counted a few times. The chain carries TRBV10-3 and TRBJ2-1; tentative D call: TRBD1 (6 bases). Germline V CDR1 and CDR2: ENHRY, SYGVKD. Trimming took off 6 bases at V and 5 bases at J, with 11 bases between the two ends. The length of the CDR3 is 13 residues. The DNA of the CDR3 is TGTGCCATCAGCAGGGGACAAAACAATGAGCAGTTCTTC. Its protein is CAISRGQNNEQFF.

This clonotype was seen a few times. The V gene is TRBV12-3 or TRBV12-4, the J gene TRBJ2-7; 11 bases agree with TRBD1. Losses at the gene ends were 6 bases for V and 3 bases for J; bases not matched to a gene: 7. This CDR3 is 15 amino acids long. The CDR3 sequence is CASRHAGTGGYEQYF. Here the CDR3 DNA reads TGTGCCAGCAGGCACGCCGGGACAGGGGGCTACGAGCAGTACTTC.

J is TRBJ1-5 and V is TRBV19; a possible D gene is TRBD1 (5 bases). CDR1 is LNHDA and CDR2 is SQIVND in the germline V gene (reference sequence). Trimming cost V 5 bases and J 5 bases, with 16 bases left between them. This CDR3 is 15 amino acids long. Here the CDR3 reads CASSLQARVDQPQHF. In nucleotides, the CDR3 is TGTGCCAGTAGTCTACAGGCGCGTGTAGATCAGCCCCAGCATTTT. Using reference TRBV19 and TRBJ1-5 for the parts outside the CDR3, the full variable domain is DGGITQSPKYLFRKEGQNVTLSCEQNLNHDAMYWYRQDPGQGLRLIYYSQIVNDFQKGDIAEGYSVSREKKESFPLTVTSAQKNPTAFYLCASSLQARVDQPQHFGDGTRLSIL.

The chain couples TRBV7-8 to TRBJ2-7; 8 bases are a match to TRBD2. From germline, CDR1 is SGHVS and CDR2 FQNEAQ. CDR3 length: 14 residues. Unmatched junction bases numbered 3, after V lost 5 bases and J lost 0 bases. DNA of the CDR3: TGTGCCAGCAGCAGACTAGCGAACTCCTACGAGCAGTACTTC. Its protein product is CASSRLANSYEQYF.

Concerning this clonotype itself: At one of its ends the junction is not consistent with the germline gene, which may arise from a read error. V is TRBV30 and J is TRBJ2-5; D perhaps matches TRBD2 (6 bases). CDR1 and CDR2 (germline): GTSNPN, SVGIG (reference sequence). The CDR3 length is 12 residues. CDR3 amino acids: CASHRDLETQYF. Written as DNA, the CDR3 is TGTGCCTCCCACCGGGACTTAGAGACCCAGTATTTC.

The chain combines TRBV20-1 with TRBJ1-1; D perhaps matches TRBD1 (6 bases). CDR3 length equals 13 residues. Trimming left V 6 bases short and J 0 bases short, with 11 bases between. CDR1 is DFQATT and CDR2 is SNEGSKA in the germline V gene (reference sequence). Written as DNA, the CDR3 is TGCAGTGCCCTGGACAGAATGAACACTGAAGCTTTCTTT. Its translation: CSALDRMNTEAFF.

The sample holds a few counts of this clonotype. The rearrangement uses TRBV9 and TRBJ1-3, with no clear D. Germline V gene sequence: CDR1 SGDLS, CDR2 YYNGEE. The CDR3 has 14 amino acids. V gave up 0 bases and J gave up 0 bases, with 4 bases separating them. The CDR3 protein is CASSVERSGNTIYF. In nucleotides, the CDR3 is TGTGCCAGCAGCGTAGAACGCTCTGGAAACACCATATATTTT.

The CDR3 sequence: CASSQTRAYEQYF. In DNA, the CDR3 is TGTGCCAGCAGTCAGACTCGAGCCTACGAGCAGTACTTC. J is TRBJ2-7 and V is TRBV6-5; D not certain. V shed 5 bases and J shed 2 bases, with 10 bases lying between them. This CDR3 contains 13 residues. Germline V gene sequence: CDR1 MNHEY, CDR2 SVGAGI.

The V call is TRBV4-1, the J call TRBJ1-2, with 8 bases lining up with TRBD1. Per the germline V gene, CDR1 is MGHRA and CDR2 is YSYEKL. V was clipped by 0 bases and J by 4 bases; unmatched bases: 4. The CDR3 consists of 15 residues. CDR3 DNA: TGCGCCAGCAGCCAAGAGGGGACAGGAGCCTATGGCTACACCTTC. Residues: CASSQEGTGAYGYTF.

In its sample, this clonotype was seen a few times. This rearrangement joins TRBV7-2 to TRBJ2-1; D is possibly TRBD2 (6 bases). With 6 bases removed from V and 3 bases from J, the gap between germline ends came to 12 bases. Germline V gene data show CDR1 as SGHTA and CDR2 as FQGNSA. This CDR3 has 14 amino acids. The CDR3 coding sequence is TGTGCCAGCAGACTACCGGGGGTCTACAATGAGCAGTTCTTC. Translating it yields CASRLPGVYNEQFF.

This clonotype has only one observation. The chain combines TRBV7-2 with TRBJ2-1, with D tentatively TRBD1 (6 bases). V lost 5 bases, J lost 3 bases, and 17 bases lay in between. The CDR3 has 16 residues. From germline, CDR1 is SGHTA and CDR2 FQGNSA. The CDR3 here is CASSTLRTASYNEQFF. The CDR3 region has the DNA TGTGCCAGCAGCACCCTTAGGACAGCGAGCTACAATGAGCAGTTCTTC.

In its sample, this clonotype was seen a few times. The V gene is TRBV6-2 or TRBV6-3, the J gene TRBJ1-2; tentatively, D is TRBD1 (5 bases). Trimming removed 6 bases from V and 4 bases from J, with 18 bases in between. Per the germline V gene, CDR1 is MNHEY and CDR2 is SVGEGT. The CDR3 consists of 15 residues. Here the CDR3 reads CASSPLRQIPYGYTF. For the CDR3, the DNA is TGTGCCAGCAGCCCTCTTCGACAGATCCCCTATGGCTACACCTTC.

The CDR3 loop reads CASRKAGLQLFF. CDR3 bases: TGTGCCAGCAGAAAGGCGGGCTTGCAGCTGTTTTTT. This rearrangement joins TRBV6-2 or TRBV6-3 to TRBJ2-2, with TRBD2 as a possible D gene (5 bases). Germline V CDR1 and CDR2: MNHEY, SVGEGT. With 6 bases removed from V and 12 bases from J, the gap between germline ends came to 14 bases. The CDR3 runs 12 residues.

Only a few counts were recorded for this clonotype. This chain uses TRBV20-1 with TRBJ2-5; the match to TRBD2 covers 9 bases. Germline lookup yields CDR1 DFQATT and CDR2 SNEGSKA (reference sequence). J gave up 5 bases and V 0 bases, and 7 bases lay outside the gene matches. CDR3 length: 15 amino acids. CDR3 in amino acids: CSARDWRGGGETQYF. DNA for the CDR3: TGCAGTGCTAGAGATTGGCGCGGGGGGGGCGAGACCCAGTACTTC.

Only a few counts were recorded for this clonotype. The CDR3 DNA sequence: TGTGCCACCAGTGATCCCCGGGCCTCGGAGACCCAGTACTTC. It encodes CATSDPRASETQYF. V is TRBV24-1 and J is TRBJ2-5; D is undetermined. This CDR3 region has 14 residues. V lost 3 bases and J lost 5, with 12 bases in between. CDR1 and CDR2 (germline): KGHDR, SFDVKD.

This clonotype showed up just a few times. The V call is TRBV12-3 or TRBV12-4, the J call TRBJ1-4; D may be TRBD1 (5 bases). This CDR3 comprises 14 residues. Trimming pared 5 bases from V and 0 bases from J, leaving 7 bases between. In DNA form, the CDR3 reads TGTGCCAGCAGTGACAGATCAACTAATGAAAAACTGTTTTTT. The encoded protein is CASSDRSTNEKLFF.

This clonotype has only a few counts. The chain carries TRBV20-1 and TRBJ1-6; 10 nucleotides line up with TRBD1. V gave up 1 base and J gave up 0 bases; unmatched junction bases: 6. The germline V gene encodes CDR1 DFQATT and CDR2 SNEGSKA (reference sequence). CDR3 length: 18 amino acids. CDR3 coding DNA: TGCAGTGCTAGAGTTGGGACAGGGGCCAACTCCTATAATTCACCCCTCCACTTT. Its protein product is CSARVGTGANSYNSPLHF.

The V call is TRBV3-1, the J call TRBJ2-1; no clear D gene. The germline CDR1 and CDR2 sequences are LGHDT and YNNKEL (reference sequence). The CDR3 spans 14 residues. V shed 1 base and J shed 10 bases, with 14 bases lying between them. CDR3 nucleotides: TGTGCCAGCAGCCAAGCGGGCCAGCCTGGAGAGCAGTTCTTC. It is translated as CASSQAGQPGEQFF.

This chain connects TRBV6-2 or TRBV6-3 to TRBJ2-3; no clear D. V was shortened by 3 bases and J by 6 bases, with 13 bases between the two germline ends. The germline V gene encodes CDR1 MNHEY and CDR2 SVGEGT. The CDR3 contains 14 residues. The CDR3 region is CASSYPLSWDTQYF. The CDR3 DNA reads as TGTGCCAGCAGTTATCCTTTAAGCTGGGATACGCAGTATTTT.

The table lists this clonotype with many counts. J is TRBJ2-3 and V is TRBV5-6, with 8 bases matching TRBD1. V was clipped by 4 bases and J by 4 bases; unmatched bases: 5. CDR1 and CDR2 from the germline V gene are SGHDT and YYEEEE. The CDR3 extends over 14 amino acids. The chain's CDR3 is CASSIRGRADTQYF. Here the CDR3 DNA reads TGTGCCAGCAGCATCAGGGGGCGGGCAGATACGCAGTATTTT.

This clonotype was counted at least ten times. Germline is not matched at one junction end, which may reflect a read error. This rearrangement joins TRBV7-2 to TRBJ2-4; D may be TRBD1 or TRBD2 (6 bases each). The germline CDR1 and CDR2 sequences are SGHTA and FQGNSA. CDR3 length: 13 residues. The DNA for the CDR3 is TGTGCCAGCAGTTTAGGAGGGGGGAACATTCAGTACTTC. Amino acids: CASSLGGGNIQYF.

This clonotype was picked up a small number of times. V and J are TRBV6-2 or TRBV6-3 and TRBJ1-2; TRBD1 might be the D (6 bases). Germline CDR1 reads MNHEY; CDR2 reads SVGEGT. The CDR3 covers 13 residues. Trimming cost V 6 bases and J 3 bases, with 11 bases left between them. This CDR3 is CASRDRTDYGYTF. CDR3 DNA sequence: TGTGCCAGCAGGGACAGAACCGACTATGGCTACACCTTC.

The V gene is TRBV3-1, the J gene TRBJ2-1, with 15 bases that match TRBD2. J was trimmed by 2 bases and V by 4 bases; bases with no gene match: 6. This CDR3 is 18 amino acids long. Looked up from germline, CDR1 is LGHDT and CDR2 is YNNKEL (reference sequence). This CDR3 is CASSRPGLAGGTYNEQFF. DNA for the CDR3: TGTGCCAGCAGCCGTCCCGGACTAGCGGGAGGGACCTACAATGAGCAGTTCTTC.

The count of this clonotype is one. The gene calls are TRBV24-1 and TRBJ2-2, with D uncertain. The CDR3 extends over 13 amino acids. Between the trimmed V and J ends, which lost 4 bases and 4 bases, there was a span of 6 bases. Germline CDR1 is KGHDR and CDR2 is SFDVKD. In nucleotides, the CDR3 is TGTGCCACCAGTGACAGGCCCACCGGGGAGCTGTTTTTT. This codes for CATSDRPTGELFF.

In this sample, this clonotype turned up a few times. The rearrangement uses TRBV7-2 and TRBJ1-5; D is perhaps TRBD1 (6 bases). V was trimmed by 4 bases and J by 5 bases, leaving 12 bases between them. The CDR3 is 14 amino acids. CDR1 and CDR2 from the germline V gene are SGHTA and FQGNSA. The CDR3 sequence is CASSYQQGDQPQHF. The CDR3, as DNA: TGTGCCAGCAGCTACCAACAGGGAGATCAGCCCCAGCATTTT.

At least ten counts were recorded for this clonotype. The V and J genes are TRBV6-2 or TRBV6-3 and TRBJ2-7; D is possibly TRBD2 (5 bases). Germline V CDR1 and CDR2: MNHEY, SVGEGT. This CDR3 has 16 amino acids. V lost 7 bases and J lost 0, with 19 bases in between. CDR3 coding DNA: TGTGCCAGCAACATCGGAGGTTTTTGGAGCTCCTACGAGCAGTACTTC. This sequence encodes CASNIGGFWSSYEQYF.

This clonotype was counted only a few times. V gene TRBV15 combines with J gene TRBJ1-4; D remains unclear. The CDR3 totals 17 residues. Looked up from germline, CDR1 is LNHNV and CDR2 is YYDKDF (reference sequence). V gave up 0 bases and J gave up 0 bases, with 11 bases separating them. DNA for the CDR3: TGTGCCACCAGCAGAGATCGTCTGGAAGCAACTAATGAAAAACTGTTTTTT. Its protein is CATSRDRLEATNEKLFF.